The 14 T cell receptor beta chains reported below all come from one sample, sequenced in a study of blood T cell repertoires in COVID-19. Clones were read by immunoSEQ multiplex PCR, and TCRdb kept only the in-frame ones, dropping some. The table lists approximately 25,000 clones, approximately 84% of them singletons. The sequenced sample consisted of peripheral blood. The receptors derive from an elderly woman with acute or convalescent COVID-19.

This clone has just one count. DNA of the CDR3: TGTGCCAGCAGGCTGACAGGGCGGGCTTCTGCAGATACGCAGTATTTT. It is translated as CASRLTGRASADTQYF. This sequence joins TRBV27 and TRBJ2-3, with TRBD1 matching over 7 bases. Unmatched junction bases numbered 13, after V lost 6 bases and J lost 4 bases. CDR1 and CDR2 (germline): MNHEY, SMNVEV (reference sequence). The CDR3 covers 16 residues.

The chain combines TRBV5-1 with TRBJ2-4; D is possibly TRBD1 (5 bases). The CDR3 consists of 15 residues. Germline loops: CDR1 SGHRS, CDR2 YFSETQ. The ends were cut back, 0 bases at V and 4 bases at J, with 11 bases in the middle. The CDR3 is CASSLVAGSKNIQYF. CDR3 in DNA: TGCGCCAGCAGCTTGGTGGCAGGGTCAAAAAACATTCAGTACTTC.

The chain carries TRBV24-1 and TRBJ2-1, with 7 bases fitting TRBD2. The J segment lost 5 bases and the V segment lost 1 base, leaving 4 bases of the junction unmatched. Germline lookup yields CDR1 KGHDR and CDR2 SFDVKD. The CDR3 consists of 15 residues. CDR3 region: CATSDFWGGDNEQFF. CDR3 in DNA: TGTGCCACCAGTGATTTTTGGGGGGGGGACAATGAGCAGTTCTTC.

The chain uses TRBV10-3 and TRBJ1-2; 9 positions agree with TRBD1. Germline values: CDR1 ENHRY, CDR2 SYGVKD. The CDR3 covers 11 residues. The trim removed 4 bases at V and 12 bases at J, leaving 3 bases unmatched. The CDR3 loop is CAISGDRVHTF. The CDR3 DNA is TGTGCCATCAGTGGGGACAGGGTACACACCTTC.

The chain joins TRBV24-1 to TRBJ1-1; D not certain. The V gene lost 4 bases and the J gene lost 5 bases, with 10 bases spanning the gap. This CDR3 spans 13 amino acids. Germline V gene sequence: CDR1 KGHDR, CDR2 SFDVKD. CDR3 sequence reads: CATSEVGGTEAFF. For the CDR3, the DNA is TGTGCCACCAGTGAGGTGGGAGGGACTGAAGCTTTCTTT.

The chain carries TRBV5-1 and TRBJ2-5, with 10 nucleotides matching TRBD2. CDR1 and CDR2 from the germline V gene are SGHRS and YFSETQ. The V and J ends lost 0 bases and 8 bases, in that order; junction bases with no gene match: 4. CDR3 length: 14 residues. CDR3 in DNA: TGCGCCAGCAGCTTGGAAGCGGGAGGGCATACCCAGTACTTC. This sequence encodes CASSLEAGGHTQYF.

This chain uses TRBV28 with TRBJ2-7, with TRBD1 matching 7 bases. There are 13 residues in the CDR3. Germline V gene data show CDR1 as MDHEN and CDR2 as SYDVKM. V trimming: 3 bases; J trimming: 9 bases; junction bases outside the gene matches: 8. The CDR3 sequence: CASSFLGQAVQYF. Written as DNA, the CDR3 is TGTGCCAGCAGTTTCCTCGGACAGGCGGTGCAGTACTTC. Combining the CDR3 with reference TRBV28 and TRBJ2-7 gives the whole variable domain DVKVTQSSRYLVKRTGEKVFLECVQDMDHENMFWYRQDPGLGLRLIYFSYDVKMKEKGDIPEGYSVSREKKERFSLILESASTNQTSMYLCASSFLGQAVQYFGPGTRLTVT.

V is TRBV30 and J is TRBJ2-1, with D possibly being TRBD1 (5 bases). This CDR3 is 11 amino acids long. The germline V gene has CDR1 GTSNPN and CDR2 SVGIG (reference sequence). V lost 0 bases and J lost 9, with 6 bases in between. The DNA of the CDR3 is TGTGCCTGGAGTGTAAGGGGTGAGCAGTTCTTC. Amino acids: CAWSVRGEQFF. Full variable domain (outside the CDR3, taken from reference TRBV30 and TRBJ2-1): SQTIHQWPATLVQPVGSPLSLECTVEGTSNPNLYWYRQAAGRGLQLLFYSVGIGQISSEVPQNLSASRPQDRQFILSSKKLLLSDSGFYLCAWSVRGEQFFGPGTRLTVL.

Only one count was recorded for this clone. The rearrangement links TRBV4-1 to TRBJ1-4; perhaps TRBD1 as D (6 bases). The CDR3 consists of 15 residues. Looked up from germline, CDR1 is MGHRA and CDR2 is YSYEKL. With 1 base removed from V and 8 bases from J, the gap between germline ends came to 14 bases. The CDR3 protein is CASSQVGQGSEKLFF. As DNA, the CDR3 is TGCGCCAGCAGCCAAGTGGGCCAGGGGTCCGAAAAACTGTTTTTT.

In its sample, this clone was seen a few times. The rearrangement joins TRBV2 to TRBJ1-6; possibly TRBD1 for D (5 bases). The CDR3 loop spans 13 amino acids. The germline V gene encodes CDR1 SNHLY and CDR2 FYNNEI. Trimming took 3 bases from V and 9 from J, leaving 9 bases between them. For the CDR3, the DNA is TGTGCCAGCAGTGATATGGGGCGTTCACCCCTCCACTTT. Its protein product is CASSDMGRSPLHF.

The V and J genes are TRBV5-1 and TRBJ2-2; D may be TRBD1 (6 bases). Germline-derived CDR1 and CDR2 are SGHRS and YFSETQ. Deletions cut 0 bases from V and 7 bases from J, with 10 bases between. The CDR3 sequence is 14 residues long. The CDR3: CASSLAADSGELFF. CDR3 bases: TGCGCCAGCAGCTTGGCCGCGGACAGCGGGGAGCTGTTTTTT.

The table lists this clone with a few counts. This sequence joins TRBV28 and TRBJ2-5; 8 nucleotides match TRBD1. Germline trimming cut 6 bases from V and 4 bases from J; bases unmatched to any gene: 10. Germline-derived CDR1 and CDR2 are MDHEN and SYDVKM. The CDR3 extends over 15 amino acids. The CDR3 DNA reads TGTGCCAGCAGGGGGACGCAGGGGGCCGGAGAGACCCAGTACTTC. It is translated as CASRGTQGAGETQYF.

This clone is a singleton in its sample. The chain is built from TRBV6-5 and TRBJ2-1; D gene uncertain. The CDR3 is 11 amino acids. The V gene lost 6 bases and the J gene lost 7 bases, with 7 bases spanning the gap. Germline V CDR1 and CDR2: MNHEY, SVGAGI. DNA of the CDR3: TGTGCCAGCAGCGTTGAGAATGAGCAGTTCTTC. This encodes CASSVENEQFF.

This rearrangement joins TRBV28 to TRBJ2-5; 9 bases are a match to TRBD2. Germline V CDR1 and CDR2: MDHEN, SYDVKM. There are 14 residues in the CDR3. Trimming took 4 bases from V and 6 from J; bases not matched to a gene: 6. The CDR3 DNA reads TGTGCCAGCAGTTCCGCGGGAGGGTCAAAGACCCAGTACTTC. This sequence encodes CASSSAGGSKTQYF.